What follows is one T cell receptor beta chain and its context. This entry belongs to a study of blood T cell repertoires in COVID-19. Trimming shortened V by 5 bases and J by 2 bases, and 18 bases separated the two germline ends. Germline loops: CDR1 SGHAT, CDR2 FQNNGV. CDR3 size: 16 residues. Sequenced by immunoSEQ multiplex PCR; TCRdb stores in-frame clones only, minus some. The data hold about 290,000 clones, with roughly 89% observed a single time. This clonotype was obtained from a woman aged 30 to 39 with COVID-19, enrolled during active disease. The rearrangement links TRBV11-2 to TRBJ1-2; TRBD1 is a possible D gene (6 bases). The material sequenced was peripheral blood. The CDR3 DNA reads TGTGCCAGCAGCCACACCTTTGGGGGGGCGAACTATGGCTACACCTTC. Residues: CASSHTFGGANYGYTF.